This passage covers 10 T cell receptor beta chains from one sample sequenced in a study of T cell changes during pregnancy in multiple sclerosis. Repertoires were generated with immunoSEQ multiplex PCR, while TCRdb's copy carries only in-frame clones and drops some. The sample records 100,000 or so clones, about 91% being singletons. The sequenced sample was peripheral blood, obtained in the second trimester of pregnancy. These receptors were obtained from a female donor with multiple sclerosis, enrolled in a pregnancy study.

The rearrangement uses TRBV19 and TRBJ2-2, with no clear D. V was clipped by 6 bases and J by 6 bases, with 11 bases between them. This CDR3 has 13 residues. CDR1 and CDR2 (germline): LNHDA, SQIVND (reference sequence). CDR3 protein: CASSLVVAGELFF. The CDR3 DNA reads as TGTGCCAGTAGCCTAGTCGTAGCCGGGGAGCTGTTTTTT. Supplemented by reference TRBV19 and TRBJ2-2, the full variable domain reads DGGITQSPKYLFRKEGQNVTLSCEQNLNHDAMYWYRQDPGQGLRLIYYSQIVNDFQKGDIAEGYSVSREKKESFPLTVTSAQKNPTAFYLCASSLVVAGELFFGEGSRLTVL.

This chain joins TRBV28 and TRBJ2-5; tentative D call: TRBD1 (5 bases). With 2 bases removed from V and 5 bases from J, the gap between germline ends came to 6 bases. In germline, CDR1 is MDHEN, CDR2 SYDVKM. The CDR3 has 12 residues. CDR3 sequence (DNA): TGTGCCAGCAGTTTAGCAGGGGAGACCCAGTACTTC. It codes for CASSLAGETQYF.

The CDR3 DNA reads as TGTGCCAGCACCTCGCGGGCTAACTATGGCTACACCTTC. Translating gives CASTSRANYGYTF. The V and J genes are TRBV6-5 and TRBJ1-2; D gene uncertain. Looked up from germline, CDR1 is MNHEY and CDR2 is SVGAGI. V lost 7 bases and J 0 bases, leaving 9 bases between the germline ends. The CDR3 covers 13 residues.

The V gene is TRBV6-5, the J gene TRBJ1-1, with D possibly TRBD1 on 5 matching bases. CDR3 size: 15 residues. Trimming pared 5 bases from V and 5 bases from J, leaving 18 bases between. Germline CDR1 is MNHEY and CDR2 is SVGAGI. This CDR3 reads CASSPPGRVVTEAFF. CDR3 sequence (DNA): TGTGCCAGCAGTCCCCCCGGCAGGGTGGTGACTGAAGCTTTCTTT.

V is TRBV28 and J is TRBJ2-5; no reliable D call. This CDR3 spans 12 amino acids. The V gene's germline CDR1 is MDHEN and CDR2 SYDVKM. Trimming stripped 2 bases from V and 5 bases from J, with 6 bases between. This chain's CDR3 is CASSLPGETQYF. The CDR3 nucleotides are TGTGCCAGCAGTTTACCCGGGGAGACCCAGTACTTC. Looking up the rest from reference TRBV28 and TRBJ2-5 gives the full variable domain: DVKVTQSSRYLVKRTGEKVFLECVQDMDHENMFWYRQDPGLGLRLIYFSYDVKMKEKGDIPEGYSVSREKKERFSLILESASTNQTSMYLCASSLPGETQYFGPGTRLLVL.

The chain links TRBV30 to TRBJ2-3, with D unclear. Germline CDR1 is GTSNPN and CDR2 is SVGIG (reference sequence). The CDR3 length is 11 residues. The ends were cut back, 3 bases at V and 3 bases at J, with 4 bases in the middle. CDR3 sequence: CAWSNTDTQYF. DNA of the CDR3: TGTGCCTGGAGCAATACAGATACGCAGTATTTT.

The chain has TRBV19 and TRBJ2-3, with 8 bases identical to TRBD1. V lost 5 bases to trimming and J lost 6 bases; unmatched junction nucleotides: 4. This CDR3 has 13 residues. Germline CDR1 reads LNHDA; CDR2 reads SQIVND (reference sequence). The CDR3: CASSDRGSDTQYF. For the CDR3, the DNA is TGTGCCAGTAGTGACAGGGGAAGTGATACGCAGTATTTT.

V gene TRBV28 combines with J gene TRBJ2-1; TRBD1 aligns across 11 bases. The CDR3 is made up of 17 amino acids. The V and J ends lost 3 bases and 4 bases, in that order; junction bases with no gene match: 8. Germline loops: CDR1 MDHEN, CDR2 SYDVKM. The CDR3 DNA follows: TGTGCCAGCAGTTTTGTCCTCGGGACAGGGGGGTACAATGAGCAGTTCTTC. Residues: CASSFVLGTGGYNEQFF.

The chain employs TRBV10-3 and TRBJ2-7, with TRBD2 as a possible D gene (5 bases). This CDR3 spans 13 amino acids. The V gene lost 6 bases and the J gene lost 4 bases, with 13 bases spanning the gap. Germline CDR1 and CDR2: ENHRY and SYGVKD. The CDR3 is CAIRFRVAYEQYF. The CDR3 DNA sequence: TGTGCCATCAGATTCCGGGTAGCGTACGAGCAGTACTTC.

The chain couples TRBV2 to TRBJ1-3; D ambiguous. Germline values: CDR1 SNHLY, CDR2 FYNNEI. This CDR3 spans 16 amino acids. Trimming stripped 6 bases from V and 4 bases from J, with 19 bases between. This CDR3 is CASSESGRPGGNTIYF. The CDR3, as DNA: TGTGCCAGCAGCGAGTCCGGTAGACCGGGAGGAAACACCATATATTTT.